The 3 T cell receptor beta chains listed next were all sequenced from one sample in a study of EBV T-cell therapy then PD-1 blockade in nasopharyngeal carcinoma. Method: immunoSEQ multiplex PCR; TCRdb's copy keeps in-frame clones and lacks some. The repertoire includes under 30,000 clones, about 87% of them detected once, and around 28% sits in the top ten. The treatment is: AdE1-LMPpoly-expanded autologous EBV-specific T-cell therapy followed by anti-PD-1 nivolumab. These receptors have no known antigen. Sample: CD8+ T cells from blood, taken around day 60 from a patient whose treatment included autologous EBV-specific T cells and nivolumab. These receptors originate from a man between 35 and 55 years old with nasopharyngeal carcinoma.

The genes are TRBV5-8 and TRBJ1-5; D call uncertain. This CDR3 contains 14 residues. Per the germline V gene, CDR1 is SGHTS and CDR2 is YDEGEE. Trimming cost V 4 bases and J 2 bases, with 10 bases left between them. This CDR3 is CASSQGWGNQPQHF. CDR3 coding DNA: TGTGCCAGCAGCCAAGGGTGGGGCAATCAGCCCCAGCATTTT.

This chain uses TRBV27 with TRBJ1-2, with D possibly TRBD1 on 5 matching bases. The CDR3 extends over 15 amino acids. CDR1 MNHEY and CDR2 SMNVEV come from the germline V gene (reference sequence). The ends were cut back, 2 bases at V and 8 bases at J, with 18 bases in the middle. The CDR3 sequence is CASSLQVGGEGGYTF. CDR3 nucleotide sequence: TGTGCCAGCAGTTTACAGGTCGGGGGAGAAGGGGGCTACACCTTC.

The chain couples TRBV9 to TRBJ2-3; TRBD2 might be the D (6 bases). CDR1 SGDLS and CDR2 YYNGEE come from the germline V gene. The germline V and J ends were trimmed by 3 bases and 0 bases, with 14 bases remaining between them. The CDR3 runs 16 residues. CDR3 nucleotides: TGTGCCAGCAGCGGCGGGGTTGAAGAGAGCACAGATACGCAGTATTTT. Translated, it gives CASSGGVEESTDTQYF.